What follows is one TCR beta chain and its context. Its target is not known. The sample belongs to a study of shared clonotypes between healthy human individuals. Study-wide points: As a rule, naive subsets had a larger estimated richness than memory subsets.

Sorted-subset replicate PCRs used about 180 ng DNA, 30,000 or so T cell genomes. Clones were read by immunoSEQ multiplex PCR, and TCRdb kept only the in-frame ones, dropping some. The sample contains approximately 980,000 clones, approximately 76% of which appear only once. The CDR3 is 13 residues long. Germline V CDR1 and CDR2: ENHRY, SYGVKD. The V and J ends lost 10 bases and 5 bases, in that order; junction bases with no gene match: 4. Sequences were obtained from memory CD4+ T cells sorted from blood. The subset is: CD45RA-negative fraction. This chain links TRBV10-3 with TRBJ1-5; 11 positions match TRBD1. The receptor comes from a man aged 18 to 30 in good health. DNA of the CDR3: TGTGCCACCGGACAGGGGGCGGATCAGCCCCAGCATTTT. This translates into CATGQGADQPQHF.